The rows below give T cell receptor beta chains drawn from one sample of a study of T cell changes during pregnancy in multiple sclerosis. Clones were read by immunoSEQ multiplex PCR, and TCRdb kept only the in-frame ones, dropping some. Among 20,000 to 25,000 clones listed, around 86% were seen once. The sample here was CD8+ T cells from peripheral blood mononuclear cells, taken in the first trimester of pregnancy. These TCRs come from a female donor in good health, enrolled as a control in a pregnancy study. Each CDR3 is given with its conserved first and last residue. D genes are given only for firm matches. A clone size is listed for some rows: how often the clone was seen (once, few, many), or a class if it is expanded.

cdr3_nt: TGTGCCAGCAGCTTGGAGGGAGTCAAAAACATTCAGTACTTC
cdr3_aa: CASSLEGVKNIQYF
v_call: TRBV5-6
j_call: TRBJ2-4
d_call: -
clone_size: -

cdr3_nt: TGTGCCAGCAGTCTCACTGAAGCTTTCTTT
cdr3_aa: CASSLTEAFF
v_call: TRBV6-1
j_call: TRBJ1-1
d_call: -
clone_size: -

cdr3_nt: TGTGCCAGCAGTTTACTAGGCACAGATACGCAGTATTTT
cdr3_aa: CASSLLGTDTQYF
v_call: TRBV27
j_call: TRBJ2-3
d_call: -
clone_size: -

cdr3_nt: TGTGCCAGCAGCTGCCGGGACAGGGGGGATAATTCACCCCTCCACTTT
cdr3_aa: CASSCRDRGDNSPLHF
v_call: TRBV11-3
j_call: TRBJ1-6
d_call: TRBD1
clone_size: -

cdr3_nt: TGTGCCTGGGATAGCGGGGTTAGGAATGAGCAGTTCTTC
cdr3_aa: CAWDSGVRNEQFF
v_call: TRBV30
j_call: TRBJ2-1
d_call: TRBD2
clone_size: -

cdr3_nt: TGTGCCAGCAGCCGAACCTTGGGGGGGTCTCAGCCCCAGCATTTT
cdr3_aa: CASSRTLGGSQPQHF
v_call: TRBV5-5
j_call: TRBJ1-5
d_call: -
clone_size: -

cdr3_nt: TGTGCCAGCAGCTTATTTCCCGAGGGGGCGATTGTCGACACCGGGGAGCTGTTTTTT
cdr3_aa: CASSLFPEGAIVDTGELFF
v_call: TRBV5-4
j_call: TRBJ2-2
d_call: TRBD1
clone_size: -

cdr3_nt: TGTGCCAGCAGCCTGACTAGCGGGGCCCCCCTTTACAATGAGCAGTTCTTC
cdr3_aa: CASSLTSGAPLYNEQFF
v_call: TRBV7-8
j_call: TRBJ2-1
d_call: TRBD2
clone_size: -

cdr3_nt: TGTGCCGGGGGCCCGACAGGTCGATTGGACGAGCAGTACTTC
cdr3_aa: CAGGPTGRLDEQYF
v_call: TRBV6-1
j_call: TRBJ2-7
d_call: -
clone_size: once

cdr3_nt: TGTGCCAGCAGCCAAGTGTTGGAGTCCCCCGCCTACGAGCAGTACTTC
cdr3_aa: CASSQVLESPAYEQYF
v_call: TRBV14
j_call: TRBJ2-7
d_call: -
clone_size: -

cdr3_nt: TGTGCCAGCAGCCCTGACTATGCAACTAATGAAAAACTGTTTTTT
cdr3_aa: CASSPDYATNEKLFF
v_call: TRBV6-5
j_call: TRBJ1-4
d_call: -
clone_size: few

cdr3_nt: TGCGCCAGCAGCCAAACCCAGGGGGCAAGAGAAAAACTGTTTTTT
cdr3_aa: CASSQTQGAREKLFF
v_call: TRBV4-3
j_call: TRBJ1-4
d_call: TRBD1
clone_size: medium-sized

cdr3_nt: TGTGCCAGCAGCGCGGGGTCTCCGGGTGAGCAGTACTTC
cdr3_aa: CASSAGSPGEQYF
v_call: TRBV9
j_call: TRBJ2-7
d_call: -
clone_size: -

cdr3_nt: TGTGCCAGCAGCCCCGGGACAGTCGGTCAGCCCCAGCATTTT
cdr3_aa: CASSPGTVGQPQHF
v_call: TRBV5-6
j_call: TRBJ1-5
d_call: TRBD1
clone_size: -

cdr3_nt: TGCGCCAGCAGCCAAGCCAGGCAGGGGAGTGGGGAGCTGTTTTTT
cdr3_aa: CASSQARQGSGELFF
v_call: TRBV4-3
j_call: TRBJ2-2
d_call: -
clone_size: -